Following are 14 T cell receptor beta chains from one sample sequenced in a study of PD-L1 blockade in urothelial cancer listed by TCRdb under 2017. The time point label of this sample denotes: peripheral blood 6 weeks after treatment start. Library preparation employed the immunoSEQ multiplex PCR assay. Imported from immuneACCESS, the table was reduced by TCRdb to in-frame sequences with V and J called. These copies leave out some clones; in studies compared against another copy, an unresolved V gene accounts for under half, and the cause of the remainder is not known. Across this sample there are tens of thousands of clones, with about 88% seen only once. The ten largest clonotypes hold around 2.5% of the sample. The source material was PBMCs, sampled around atezolizumab (anti-PD-L1) treatment. Source of these receptors: a man between 60 and 75 years old with urothelial cancer.

The genes are TRBV7-2 and TRBJ2-2; possibly TRBD1 for D (6 bases). The V end lost 0 bases, the J end lost 0 bases, and 8 bases lay between the germline ends. The CDR3 sequence is 16 residues long. Germline lookup yields CDR1 SGHTA and CDR2 FQGNSA. Here the CDR3 DNA reads TGTGCCAGCAGCTTAGCAGGGGGATCGAACACCGGGGAGCTGTTTTTT. Translating gives CASSLAGGSNTGELFF.

V is TRBV7-6 and J is TRBJ1-1; 7 bases match TRBD1. V shed 4 bases, J shed 0 bases, and the junction held 2 bases outside the gene matches. Germline-derived CDR1 and CDR2 are SGHVS and FNYEAQ. This CDR3 has 14 amino acids. CDR3 DNA sequence: TGTGCCAGCAGCTACGACAGGGTGAACACTGAAGCTTTCTTT. It translates to CASSYDRVNTEAFF.

The chain is built from TRBV7-8 and TRBJ2-5, with 9 nucleotides matching TRBD1. V lost 5 bases to trimming and J lost 6 bases; unmatched junction nucleotides: 10. There are 15 residues in the CDR3. In germline, CDR1 is SGHVS, CDR2 FQNEAQ. The CDR3 sequence is CASSLGQGMGQTQYF. The CDR3 DNA is TGTGCCAGCAGCCTCGGACAGGGGATGGGTCAGACCCAGTACTTC.

The chain is built from TRBV19 and TRBJ2-1; TRBD1 is a possible D gene (6 bases). This CDR3 is built from 19 residues. The germline gives CDR1 LNHDA, CDR2 SQIVND (reference sequence). Trimming removed 3 bases from V and 0 bases from J, with 21 bases in between. CDR3 sequence (DNA): TGTGCCAGTAGTATTCAGGGGTTCTCAGGTGTTAGCTCCTACAATGAGCAGTTCTTC. This codes for CASSIQGFSGVSSYNEQFF. The full variable domain, its missing parts supplied by reference TRBV19 and TRBJ2-1, is DGGITQSPKYLFRKEGQNVTLSCEQNLNHDAMYWYRQDPGQGLRLIYYSQIVNDFQKGDIAEGYSVSREKKESFPLTVTSAQKNPTAFYLCASSIQGFSGVSSYNEQFFGPGTRLTVL.

This clone showed up just once. The genes are TRBV27 and TRBJ1-3; D is perhaps TRBD1 (6 bases). This CDR3 is built from 15 residues. The germline V gene encodes CDR1 MNHEY and CDR2 SMNVEV (reference sequence). V was clipped by 6 bases and J by 0 bases, with 12 bases between them. CDR3: CASSLQGNSGNTIYF. CDR3 DNA: TGTGCCAGCAGCCTTCAGGGGAACTCTGGAAACACCATATATTTT.

The chain joins TRBV6-5 to TRBJ1-5; 7 bases align to TRBD1. After removal of 2 bases from V and 6 bases from J, the junction contained 1 base not matched to a gene. The CDR3 spans 13 residues. CDR1 is MNHEY and CDR2 is SVGAGI in the germline V gene. For the CDR3, the DNA is TGTGCCAGCAGTTACGACAGGGTTCAGCCCCAGCATTTT. Amino acid sequence: CASSYDRVQPQHF.

This rearrangement joins TRBV4-3 to TRBJ1-5; TRBD1 matches at 7 bases. The germline gives CDR1 LGHNA, CDR2 YSLEER. V lost 0 bases to trimming and J lost 5 bases; unmatched junction nucleotides: 7. The length of the CDR3 is 16 residues. This chain's CDR3 is CASSQDPTGSYQPQHF. In DNA form, the CDR3 reads TGCGCCAGCAGCCAAGACCCGACAGGGAGCTATCAGCCCCAGCATTTT.

The chain recombines TRBV19 with TRBJ2-7; 9 bases are shared with TRBD1. Looked up from germline, CDR1 is LNHDA and CDR2 is SQIVND (reference sequence). V was clipped by 5 bases and J by 3 bases; unmatched bases: 8. The CDR3 consists of 15 residues. The CDR3 loop reads CASSPRTGQGYEQYF. The DNA for the CDR3 is TGTGCCAGTAGTCCCCGGACGGGACAGGGCTACGAGCAGTACTTC.

The chain employs TRBV10-3 and TRBJ1-2; a possible D gene is TRBD1 (5 bases). Germline V gene data show CDR1 as ENHRY and CDR2 as SYGVKD. There are 13 residues in the CDR3. V was clipped by 7 bases and J by 8 bases, with 17 bases between them. The CDR3 bases are TGTGCCATCACCGGACAACCCAGTAGGGGCTACACCTTC. It yields the protein CAITGQPSRGYTF.

The chain has TRBV11-3 and TRBJ2-7; possibly TRBD1 for D (6 bases). The germline V and J ends were trimmed by 5 bases and 6 bases, with 8 bases remaining between them. The CDR3 covers 11 residues. Germline CDR1 is SGHNT and CDR2 is YENEEA. DNA for the CDR3: TGTGCCAGCAGCCAGGACAGCGAGCAGTACTTC. Translation gives CASSQDSEQYF.

The chain is built from TRBV18 and TRBJ1-5, with D possibly TRBD1 on 6 matching bases. V was clipped by 4 bases and J by 3 bases, with 25 bases between them. The CDR3 is 19 amino acids. The germline V gene has CDR1 KGHSH and CDR2 LQKENI. The CDR3 sequence is CASSLQATAGVLFNQPQHF. CDR3 DNA: TGTGCCAGCTCACTGCAGGCTACGGCAGGGGTATTGTTCAATCAGCCCCAGCATTTT. The full variable domain, completed using reference TRBV18 and TRBJ1-5, is NAGVMQNPRHLVRRRGQEARLRCSPMKGHSHVYWYRQLPEEGLKFMVYLQKENIIDESGMPKERFSAEFPKEGPSILRIQQVVRGDSAAYFCASSLQATAGVLFNQPQHFGDGTRLSIL.

The chain carries TRBV7-9 and TRBJ2-1, with D perhaps TRBD1 (6 bases). The V and J ends lost 5 bases and 11 bases respectively, with 22 bases between them. The CDR3 consists of 15 residues. Per germline, CDR1 SEHNR and CDR2 FQNEAQ (reference sequence). The CDR3 sequence is CASSEDRAQGRKQFF. The CDR3 bases are TGTGCCAGCAGCGAAGACCGGGCACAGGGCAGGAAGCAGTTCTTC.

The rearrangement joins TRBV7-2 to TRBJ2-7; 10 positions match TRBD2. The CDR3 extends over 17 amino acids. Germline CDR1 and CDR2: SGHTA and FQGNSA. Trimming removed 1 base from V and 3 bases from J; junction bases left unmatched: 9. The CDR3 sequence is CASSLVVTSGASYEQYF. In nucleotides, the CDR3 is TGTGCCAGCAGCTTAGTGGTTACTAGCGGGGCCAGCTACGAGCAGTACTTC.

V gene TRBV7-2 combines with J gene TRBJ2-7; 9 positions match TRBD1. V was clipped by 1 base and J by 4 bases; unmatched bases: 5. CDR1 and CDR2 (germline): SGHTA, FQGNSA. This CDR3 has 15 residues. Written as DNA, the CDR3 is TGTGCCAGCAGCTTAGGGACAGGGGTGGGGTACGAGCAGTACTTC. This encodes CASSLGTGVGYEQYF.